This TCR beta chain derives from a study of T-cell memory formation after mild COVID-19. As for the study in general: Among the donors, TCR clusters were largely specific to each donor.

The trim removed 7 bases at V and 13 bases at J, leaving 8 bases unmatched. The CDR3 length is 10 residues. Per germline, CDR1 DFQATT and CDR2 SNEGSKA (reference sequence). MiXCR was run by TCRdb on the 5' RACE reads, yielding one entry per CDR3 protein. The top ten clones hold about 22% of a sample with 250,000 to 300,000 distinct CDR3 sequences, around 8% of them seen once. Sequencing used PBMCs or a T cell subset sorted from them (not recorded which). The chain has TRBV20-1 and TRBJ1-2; 8 nucleotides align to TRBD1. The TCR originated in a man aged 18 to 29 who had mild COVID-19 (a few samples of this study predate the infection). Cell type and time point are not known. In DNA, the CDR3 is TGCAGTGACAGGGGGTGTCTGGTCACCTTC. It encodes CSDRGCLVTF.